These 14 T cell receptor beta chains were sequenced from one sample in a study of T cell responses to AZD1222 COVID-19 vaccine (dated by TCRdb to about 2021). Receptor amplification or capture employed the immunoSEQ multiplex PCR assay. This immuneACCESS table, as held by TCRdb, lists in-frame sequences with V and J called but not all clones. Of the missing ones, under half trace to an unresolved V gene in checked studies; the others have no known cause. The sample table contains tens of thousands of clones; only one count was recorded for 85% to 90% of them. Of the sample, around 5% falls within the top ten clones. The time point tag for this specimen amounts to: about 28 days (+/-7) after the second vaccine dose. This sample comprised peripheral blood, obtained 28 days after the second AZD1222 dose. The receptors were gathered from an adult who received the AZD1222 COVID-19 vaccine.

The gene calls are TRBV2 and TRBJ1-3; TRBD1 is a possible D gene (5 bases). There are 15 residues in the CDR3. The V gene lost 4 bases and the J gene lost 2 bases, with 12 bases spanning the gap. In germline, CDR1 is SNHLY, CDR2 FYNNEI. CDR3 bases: TGTGCCAGCAGTGGAGGGGCCACAACTGGAAACACCATATATTTT. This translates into CASSGGATTGNTIYF.

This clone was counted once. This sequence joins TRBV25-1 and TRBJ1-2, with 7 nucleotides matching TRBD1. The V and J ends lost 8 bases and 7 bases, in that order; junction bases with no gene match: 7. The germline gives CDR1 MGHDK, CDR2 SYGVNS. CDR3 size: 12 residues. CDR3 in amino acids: CASRTGERGYTF. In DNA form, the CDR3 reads TGTGCCAGCCGAACAGGGGAACGTGGCTACACCTTC.

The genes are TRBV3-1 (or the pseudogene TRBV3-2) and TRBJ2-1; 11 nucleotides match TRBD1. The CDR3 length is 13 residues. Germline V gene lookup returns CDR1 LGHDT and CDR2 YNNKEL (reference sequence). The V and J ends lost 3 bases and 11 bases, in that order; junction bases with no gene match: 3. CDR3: CASSQWTGGQQFF. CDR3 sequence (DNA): TGTGCCAGCAGCCAGTGGACAGGGGGCCAGCAGTTCTTC.

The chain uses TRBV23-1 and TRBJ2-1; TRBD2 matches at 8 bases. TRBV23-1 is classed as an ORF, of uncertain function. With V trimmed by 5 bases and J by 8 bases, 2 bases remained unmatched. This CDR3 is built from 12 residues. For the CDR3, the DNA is TGCGCCAGCAGTTGCGGGGGGTATGAGCAGTTCTTC. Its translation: CASSCGGYEQFF.

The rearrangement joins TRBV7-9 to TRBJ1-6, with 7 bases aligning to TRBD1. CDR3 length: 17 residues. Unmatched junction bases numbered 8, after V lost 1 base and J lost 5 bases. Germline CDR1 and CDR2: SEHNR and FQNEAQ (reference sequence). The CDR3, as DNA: TGTGCCAGCAGCTTAGGGTTAGGGACAGCAAATAATTCACCCCTCCACTTT. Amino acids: CASSLGLGTANNSPLHF. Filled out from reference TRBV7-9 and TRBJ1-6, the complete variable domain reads DTGVSQNPRHKITKRGQNVTFRCDPISEHNRLYWYRQTLGQGPEFLTYFQNEAQLEKSRLLSDRFSAERPKGSFSTLEIQRTEQGDSAMYLCASSLGLGTANNSPLHFGNGTRLTVT.

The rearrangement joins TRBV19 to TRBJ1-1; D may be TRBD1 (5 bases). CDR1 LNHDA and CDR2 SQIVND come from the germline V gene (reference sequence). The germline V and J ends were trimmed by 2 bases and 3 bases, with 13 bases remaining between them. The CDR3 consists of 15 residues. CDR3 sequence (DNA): TGTGCCAGTAGTATACAGGGAAGGTATGACACTGAAGCTTTCTTT. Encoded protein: CASSIQGRYDTEAFF.

The CDR3 nucleotides are TGTGCCAGCAGTGAATCAAGGTTTCCGGGACAGGGTATCGACAATGAGCAGTTCTTC. Translation gives CASSESRFPGQGIDNEQFF. The chain has TRBV6-1 and TRBJ2-1; 9 bases line up with TRBD1. The germline gives CDR1 MNHNS, CDR2 SASEGT. The CDR3 is 19 residues long. Trimming at V came to 2 bases and at J to 5 bases, leaving 16 bases not matched to a gene.

The CDR3 sequence: CASSHRGPLHF. DNA for the CDR3: TGTGCCAGCAGCCACAGGGGGCCCCTCCACTTT. The chain has TRBV6-5 and TRBJ1-6, with TRBD1 identical over 8 bases. Germline CDR1 MNHEY, CDR2 SVGAGI. CDR3 length equals 11 residues. The V and J ends lost 6 bases and 13 bases, in that order; junction bases with no gene match: 2.

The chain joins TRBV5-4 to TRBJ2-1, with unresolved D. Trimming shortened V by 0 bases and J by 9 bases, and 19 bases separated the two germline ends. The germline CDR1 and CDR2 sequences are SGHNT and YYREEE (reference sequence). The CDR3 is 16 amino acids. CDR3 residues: CASSLASPALSGEQFF. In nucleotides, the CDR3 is TGTGCCAGCAGCTTGGCCTCACCAGCCCTGTCGGGTGAGCAGTTCTTC.

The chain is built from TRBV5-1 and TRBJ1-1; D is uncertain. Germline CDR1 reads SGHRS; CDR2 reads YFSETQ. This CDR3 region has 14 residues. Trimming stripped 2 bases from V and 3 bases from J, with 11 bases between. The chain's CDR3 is CASSFFPGDTEAFF. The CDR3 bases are TGCGCCAGCAGCTTTTTCCCCGGGGACACTGAAGCTTTCTTT. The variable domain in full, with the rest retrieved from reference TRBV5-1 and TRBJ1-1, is KAGVTQTPRYLIKTRGQQVTLSCSPISGHRSVSWYQQTPGQGLQFLFEYFSETQRNKGNFPGRFSGRQFSNSRSEMNVSTLELGDSALYLCASSFFPGDTEAFFGQGTRLTVV.

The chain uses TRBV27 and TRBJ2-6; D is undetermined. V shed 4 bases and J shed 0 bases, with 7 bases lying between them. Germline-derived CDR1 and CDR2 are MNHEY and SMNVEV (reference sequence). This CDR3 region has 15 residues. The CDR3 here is CASSSPGSGANVLTF. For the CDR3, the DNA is TGTGCCAGCAGTTCACCGGGCTCTGGGGCCAACGTCCTGACTTTC.

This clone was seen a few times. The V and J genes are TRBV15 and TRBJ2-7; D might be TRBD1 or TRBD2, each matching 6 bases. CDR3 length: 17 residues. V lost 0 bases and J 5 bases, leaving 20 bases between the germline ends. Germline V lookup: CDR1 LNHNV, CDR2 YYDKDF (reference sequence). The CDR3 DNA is TGTGCCACCAGCAGAGATCAGGGGCGGGGCCGTTTGGACGAGCAGTACTTC. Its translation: CATSRDQGRGRLDEQYF.

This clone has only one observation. The chain's CDR3 is CASGNVMNTEAFF. The CDR3 DNA follows: TGTGCCAGCGGAAATGTTATGAACACTGAAGCTTTCTTT. The gene calls are TRBV6-5 and TRBJ1-1; D not certain. Germline values: CDR1 MNHEY, CDR2 SVGAGI. V shed 8 bases and J shed 0 bases, with 10 bases lying between them. The CDR3 consists of 13 residues.

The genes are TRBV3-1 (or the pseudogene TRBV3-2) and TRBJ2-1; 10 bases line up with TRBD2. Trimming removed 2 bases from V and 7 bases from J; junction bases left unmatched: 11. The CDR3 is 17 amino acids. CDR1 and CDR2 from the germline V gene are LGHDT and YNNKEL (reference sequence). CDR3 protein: CASSQTGLAGVWNEQFF. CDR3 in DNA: TGTGCCAGCAGCCAAACGGGGCTAGCGGGGGTTTGGAATGAGCAGTTCTTC.